The clone carrying this TCR beta chain was seen only a few times. This entry belongs to a study of blood T cell repertoires in COVID-19. Study background: COVID-19 samples from acute and convalescent phases originated in the United States, Italy and Spain.

The table came from immunoSEQ multiplex PCR; TCRdb's copy has only in-frame clones and leaves some out. Found here are fewer than 300,000 clones, about 85% of them singletons; the top ten hold about 14%. Sequenced: peripheral blood. This sequence was found in a human donor in a cohort sampled during active COVID-19.

DNA of the CDR3: TGTGCCAGCAGTGAATTGGGGCCTGGGGGGAGAGGCAATCAGCCCCAGCATTTT. It encodes CASSELGPGGRGNQPQHF. The chain employs TRBV25-1 and TRBJ1-5; D is possibly TRBD1 (5 bases). The V and J ends lost 1 base and 2 bases respectively, with 18 bases between them. Germline V CDR1 and CDR2: MGHDK, SYGVNS. The CDR3 length is 18 residues.